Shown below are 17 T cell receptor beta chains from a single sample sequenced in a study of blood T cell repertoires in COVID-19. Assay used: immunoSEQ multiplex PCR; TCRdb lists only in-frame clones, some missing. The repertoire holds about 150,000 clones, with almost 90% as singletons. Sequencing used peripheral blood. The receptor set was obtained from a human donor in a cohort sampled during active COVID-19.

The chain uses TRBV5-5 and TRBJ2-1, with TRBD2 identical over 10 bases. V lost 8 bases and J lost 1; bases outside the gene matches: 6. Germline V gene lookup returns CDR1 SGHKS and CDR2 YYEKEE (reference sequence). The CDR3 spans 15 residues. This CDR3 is CASRSGGDSYNEQFF. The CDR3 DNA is TGTGCCAGTCGGAGCGGGGGGGATTCCTACAATGAGCAGTTCTTC.

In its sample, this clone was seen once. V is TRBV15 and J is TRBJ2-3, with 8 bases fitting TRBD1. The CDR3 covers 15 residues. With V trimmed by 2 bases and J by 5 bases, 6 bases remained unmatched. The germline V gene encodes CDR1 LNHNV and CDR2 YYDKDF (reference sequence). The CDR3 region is CATSRRPGGRDTQYF. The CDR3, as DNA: TGTGCCACCAGCAGACGACCAGGGGGCCGAGATACGCAGTATTTT.

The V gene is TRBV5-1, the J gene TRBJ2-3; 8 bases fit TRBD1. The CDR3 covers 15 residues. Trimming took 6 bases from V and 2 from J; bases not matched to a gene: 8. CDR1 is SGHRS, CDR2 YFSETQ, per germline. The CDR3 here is CASTPTGEDTDTQYF. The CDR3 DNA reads TGCGCCAGCACACCGACAGGGGAGGACACAGATACGCAGTATTTT.

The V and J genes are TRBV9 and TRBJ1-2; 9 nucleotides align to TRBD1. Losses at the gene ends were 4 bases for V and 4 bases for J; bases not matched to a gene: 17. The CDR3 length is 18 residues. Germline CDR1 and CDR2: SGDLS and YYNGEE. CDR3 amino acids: CASSSGQGGSLRLYGYTF. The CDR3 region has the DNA TGTGCCAGCAGCTCGGGACAGGGCGGTTCCCTCAGACTCTATGGCTACACCTTC.

CDR3: CASSLFGQETQYF. The CDR3 DNA is TGTGCCAGCAGTCTATTTGGTCAAGAGACCCAGTACTTC. V gene TRBV25-1 combines with J gene TRBJ2-5; no definite D call. Trimming left V 5 bases short and J 2 bases short, with 9 bases between. Germline V gene lookup returns CDR1 MGHDK and CDR2 SYGVNS. The CDR3 is 13 residues long.

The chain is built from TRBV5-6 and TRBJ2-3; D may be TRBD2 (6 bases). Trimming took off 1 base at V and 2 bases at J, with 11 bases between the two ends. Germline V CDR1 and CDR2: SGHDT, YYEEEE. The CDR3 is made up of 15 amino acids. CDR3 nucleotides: TGTGCCAGCAGCTTGTACGGGGGTGACACAGATACGCAGTATTTT. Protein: CASSLYGGDTDTQYF.

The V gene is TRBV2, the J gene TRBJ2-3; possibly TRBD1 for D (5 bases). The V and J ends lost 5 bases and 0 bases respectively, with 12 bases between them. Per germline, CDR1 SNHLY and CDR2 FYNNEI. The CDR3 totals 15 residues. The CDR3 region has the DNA TGTGCCAGCAGTAAAGGAAGGGGTAGCACAGATACGCAGTATTTT. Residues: CASSKGRGSTDTQYF.

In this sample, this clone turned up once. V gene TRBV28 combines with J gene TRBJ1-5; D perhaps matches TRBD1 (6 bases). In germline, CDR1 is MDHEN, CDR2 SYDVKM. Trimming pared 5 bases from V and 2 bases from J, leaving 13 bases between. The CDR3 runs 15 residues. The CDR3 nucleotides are TGTGCCAGCAGTCCCATGGGGGCGGGCAATCAGCCCCAGCATTTT. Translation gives CASSPMGAGNQPQHF.

CDR3 protein: CASSLLAESSYEQYF. The CDR3 DNA sequence: TGTGCCAGCAGCTTACTAGCGGAGAGCTCCTACGAGCAGTACTTC. V and J are TRBV7-3 and TRBJ2-7, with 7 bases matching TRBD2. CDR3 length: 15 residues. The V gene end was trimmed by 2 bases and the J gene end by 0 bases; junction bases not matched to a gene: 4. Germline V lookup: CDR1 SGHTA, CDR2 FQGTGA.

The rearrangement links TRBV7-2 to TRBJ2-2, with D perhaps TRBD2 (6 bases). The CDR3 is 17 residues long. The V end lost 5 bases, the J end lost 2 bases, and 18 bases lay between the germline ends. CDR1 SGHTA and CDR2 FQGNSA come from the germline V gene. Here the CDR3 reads CASSAGSDSLNTGELFF. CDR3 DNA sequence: TGTGCCAGCAGCGCCGGGAGCGACAGCCTTAACACCGGGGAGCTGTTTTTT.

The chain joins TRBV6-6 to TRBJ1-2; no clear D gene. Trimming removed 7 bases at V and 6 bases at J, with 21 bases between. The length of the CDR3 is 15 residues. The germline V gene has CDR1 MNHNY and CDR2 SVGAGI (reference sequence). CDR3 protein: CASTQDTVWLNGYTF. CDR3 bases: TGTGCCAGCACCCAAGATACAGTATGGTTGAATGGCTACACCTTC.

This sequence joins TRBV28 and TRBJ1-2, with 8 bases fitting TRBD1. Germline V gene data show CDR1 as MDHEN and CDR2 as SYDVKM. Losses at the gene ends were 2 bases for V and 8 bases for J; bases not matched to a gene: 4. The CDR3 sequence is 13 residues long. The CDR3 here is CASSLESGGGYTF. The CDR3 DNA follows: TGTGCCAGCAGTTTAGAATCAGGGGGCGGCTACACCTTC.

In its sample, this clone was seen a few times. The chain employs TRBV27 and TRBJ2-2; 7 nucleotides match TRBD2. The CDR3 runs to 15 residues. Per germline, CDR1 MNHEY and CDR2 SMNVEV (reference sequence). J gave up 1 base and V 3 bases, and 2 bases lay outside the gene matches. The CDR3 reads CASSFKRGNTGELFF. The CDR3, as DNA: TGTGCCAGCAGTTTTAAGCGGGGGAACACCGGGGAGCTGTTTTTT.

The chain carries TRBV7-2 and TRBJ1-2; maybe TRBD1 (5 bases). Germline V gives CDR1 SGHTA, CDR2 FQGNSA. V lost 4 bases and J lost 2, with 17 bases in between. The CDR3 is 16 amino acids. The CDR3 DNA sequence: TGTGCCAGCAGCTCCACAGGCGGGACTGCAAACTATGGCTACACCTTC. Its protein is CASSSTGGTANYGYTF.

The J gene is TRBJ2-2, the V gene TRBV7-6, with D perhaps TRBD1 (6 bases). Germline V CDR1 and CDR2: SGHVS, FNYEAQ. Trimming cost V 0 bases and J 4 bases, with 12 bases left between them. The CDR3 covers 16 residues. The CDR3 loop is CASSLAPGAPTGELFF. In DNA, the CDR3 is TGTGCCAGCAGCTTAGCCCCAGGGGCACCCACCGGGGAGCTGTTTTTT.

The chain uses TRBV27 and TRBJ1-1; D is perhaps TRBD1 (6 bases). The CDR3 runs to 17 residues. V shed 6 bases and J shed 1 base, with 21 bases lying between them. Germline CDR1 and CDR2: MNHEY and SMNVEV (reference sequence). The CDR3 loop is CASRRGGGAGWNTEAFF. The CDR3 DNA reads TGTGCCAGCAGAAGGGGGGGAGGGGCGGGTTGGAACACTGAAGCTTTCTTT.

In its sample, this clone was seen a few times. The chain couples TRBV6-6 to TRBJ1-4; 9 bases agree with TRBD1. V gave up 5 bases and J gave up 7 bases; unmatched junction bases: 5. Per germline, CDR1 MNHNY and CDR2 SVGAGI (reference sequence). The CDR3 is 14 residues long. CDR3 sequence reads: CASSLQGAFEKLFF. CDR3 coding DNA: TGTGCCAGCAGTCTACAGGGGGCCTTTGAAAAACTGTTTTTT.